These T cell receptor beta chains were read from a single sample in a study of T cell responses to AZD1222 COVID-19 vaccine. TCRdb keeps only in-frame clones here, not all; method: immunoSEQ multiplex PCR. This table holds more than 150,000 clones, roughly 93% found once. Sequencing used peripheral blood, obtained on day 0 of AZD1222 vaccination. Every receptor here comes from an adult in good health. Each CDR3 is given with its conserved first and last residue. D genes are given only for firm matches. The size entry is marked missing in some rows and otherwise reads once, few, many or a size class.

d_call: TRBD1; j_call: TRBJ2-7; clone_size: NA; v_call: TRBV5-1; cdr3_nt: TGCGCCAGCAGCTCGGGACAGGGGGCCTACGAGCAGTACTTC; cdr3_aa: CASSSGQGAYEQYF
d_call: NA; j_call: TRBJ2-2; clone_size: once; v_call: TRBV9; cdr3_nt: TGTGCCAGCAGCGTAGCGCGCCCAGGGTGGACCGGGGAGCTGTTTTTT; cdr3_aa: CASSVARPGWTGELFF
d_call: NA; j_call: TRBJ1-2; clone_size: NA; v_call: TRBV29-1; cdr3_nt: TGCAGCGTTGAATCGGGTACCATCTATGGCTACACCTTC; cdr3_aa: CSVESGTIYGYTF
d_call: TRBD1; j_call: TRBJ1-6; clone_size: NA; v_call: TRBV5-4; cdr3_nt: TGTGCCAGCAGCTTGGGGGACAGGGATAATTCACCCCTCCACTTT; cdr3_aa: CASSLGDRDNSPLHF
d_call: NA; j_call: TRBJ1-2; clone_size: NA; v_call: TRBV21-1; cdr3_nt: TGTGCCAGCAGCGACAGCCCGCAGCGGGGCTACACCTTC; cdr3_aa: CASSDSPQRGYTF
d_call: NA; j_call: TRBJ2-7; clone_size: NA; v_call: TRBV6-6; cdr3_nt: TGTGCCAGCAGTTCGGGGAGTTACTTATACGAGCAGTACTTC; cdr3_aa: CASSSGSYLYEQYF
d_call: NA; j_call: TRBJ2-3; clone_size: NA; v_call: TRBV20-1; cdr3_nt: TGCAGTGCTAGTTGGGACGGCGGTGGCACAGATACGCAGTATTTT; cdr3_aa: CSASWDGGGTDTQYF
d_call: NA; j_call: TRBJ1-5; clone_size: NA; v_call: TRBV28; cdr3_nt: TGTGCCAGCATTAAAGGAGGAGATCCCAGCAATCAGCCCCAGCATTTT; cdr3_aa: CASIKGGDPSNQPQHF
d_call: NA; j_call: TRBJ1-4; clone_size: NA; v_call: TRBV7-6; cdr3_nt: TGTGCCAGCAGCCTAGGAGGCCCTAATGAAAAACTGTTTTTT; cdr3_aa: CASSLGGPNEKLFF
d_call: TRBD2; j_call: TRBJ2-5; clone_size: NA; v_call: TRBV5-4; cdr3_nt: TGTGCCAGCAGCTTCAGGGAGGGTAGGGCCCAGTACTTC; cdr3_aa: CASSFREGRAQYF
d_call: NA; j_call: TRBJ1-4; clone_size: once; v_call: TRBV5-3; cdr3_nt: TGTGCCAGCCGAATAGGAGCTATAGGTGTGAAAAAACTGTTTTTT; cdr3_aa: CASRIGAIGVKKLFF
d_call: NA; j_call: TRBJ2-7; clone_size: NA; v_call: TRBV7-9; cdr3_nt: TGTGCCAGCAGCTTCGGACGGGATGAGCAGTACTTC; cdr3_aa: CASSFGRDEQYF
d_call: NA; j_call: TRBJ1-1; clone_size: NA; v_call: TRBV11-2; cdr3_nt: TGTGCCAGCAGCCTAGACTTTGAAGCTTTCTTT; cdr3_aa: CASSLDFEAFF
d_call: NA; j_call: TRBJ1-3; clone_size: once; v_call: TRBV4-2; cdr3_nt: TGTGCCAGCAGCCAAGAAGGACTCTCAGACTCTGGAAACACCATATATTTT; cdr3_aa: CASSQEGLSDSGNTIYF
d_call: NA; j_call: TRBJ2-2; clone_size: NA; v_call: TRBV7-9; cdr3_nt: TGTGCCAGCAGCTTATTTTCGGGCACCGGGGAGCTGTTTTTT; cdr3_aa: CASSLFSGTGELFF
d_call: NA; j_call: TRBJ2-7; clone_size: NA; v_call: TRBV27; cdr3_nt: TGTGCCAGCAGTTTAGGGGCAGGGGGGCCCTACGAGCAGTACTTC; cdr3_aa: CASSLGAGGPYEQYF
d_call: NA; j_call: TRBJ1-2; clone_size: NA; v_call: TRBV28; cdr3_nt: TGTGCCAGCAGTTTTACGGGTGACAGGTTATATGGCTACACCTTC; cdr3_aa: CASSFTGDRLYGYTF
d_call: TRBD2; j_call: TRBJ2-1; clone_size: NA; v_call: TRBV18; cdr3_nt: TGTGCCAGCTCATCCCTAGCGGGAGAGGGGTACAATGAGCAGTTCTTC; cdr3_aa: CASSSLAGEGYNEQFF
d_call: TRBD1; j_call: TRBJ2-7; clone_size: NA; v_call: TRBV4-2; cdr3_nt: TGTGCCAGCAGCCCTCGACAGGGCGTGAACGAGCAGTACTTC; cdr3_aa: CASSPRQGVNEQYF
d_call: NA; j_call: TRBJ2-7; clone_size: few; v_call: TRBV5-5; cdr3_nt: TGTGCCAGCAGTCCGATCTTGGGGGCTGAGCAGTACTTC; cdr3_aa: CASSPILGAEQYF
d_call: NA; j_call: TRBJ1-1; clone_size: NA; v_call: TRBV6-4; cdr3_nt: TGTGCCAGCAGTGACTCGGATAGGAACACTGAAGCTTTCTTT; cdr3_aa: CASSDSDRNTEAFF
d_call: NA; j_call: TRBJ2-6; clone_size: NA; v_call: TRBV21-1; cdr3_nt: TGTGCCAGCAGCGAAATCAAACCCGGGACAGAGACCTGCTCTGGGGCCAACGTCCTGACTTTC; cdr3_aa: CASSEIKPGTETCSGANVLTF
d_call: NA; j_call: TRBJ2-1; clone_size: NA; v_call: TRBV5-1; cdr3_nt: TGCGCCAGCAGTCTAGGACCCGACAATGAGCAGTTCTTC; cdr3_aa: CASSLGPDNEQFF
d_call: NA; j_call: TRBJ2-6; clone_size: NA; v_call: TRBV6-5; cdr3_nt: TGTGCCAGCAGGCTAAATTTAGGAGCCCTCAACGTCCTGACTTTC; cdr3_aa: CASRLNLGALNVLTF
d_call: NA; j_call: TRBJ1-1; clone_size: NA; v_call: TRBV27; cdr3_nt: TGTGCCAGCAGTTTCGGGGGTTTCACTGAAGCTTTCTTT; cdr3_aa: CASSFGGFTEAFF
d_call: NA; j_call: TRBJ1-1; clone_size: NA; v_call: TRBV6-5; cdr3_nt: TGTGCCAGCAGTTACCAGGTGGCAGGAACGTCTGAAGCTTTCTTT; cdr3_aa: CASSYQVAGTSEAFF
d_call: NA; j_call: TRBJ1-1; clone_size: NA; v_call: TRBV18; cdr3_nt: TGTGCCAGCTCAGGAGGACAGTCGATTAACACTGAAGCTTTCTTT; cdr3_aa: CASSGGQSINTEAFF
d_call: TRBD1; j_call: TRBJ1-4; clone_size: NA; v_call: TRBV19; cdr3_nt: TGTGCCAGTACCGGGACAGCATCTTGGCGGGGTGAAAAACTGTTTTTT; cdr3_aa: CASTGTASWRGEKLFF
d_call: TRBD2; j_call: TRBJ2-1; clone_size: NA; v_call: TRBV19; cdr3_nt: TGTGCCAGTAGTATAGGTACTAGCGGGAGCGATGAGCAGTTCTTC; cdr3_aa: CASSIGTSGSDEQFF
d_call: NA; j_call: TRBJ1-1; clone_size: NA; v_call: TRBV7-2; cdr3_nt: TGTGCCAGCAGCGCTGGAAACACTGAAGCTTTCTTT; cdr3_aa: CASSAGNTEAFF
d_call: NA; j_call: TRBJ2-3; clone_size: NA; v_call: TRBV6-2/TRBV6-3; cdr3_nt: TGTGCCAGCAGTTACGGCGGGGTCCGGGATACGCAGTATTTT; cdr3_aa: CASSYGGVRDTQYF
d_call: NA; j_call: TRBJ1-2; clone_size: NA; v_call: TRBV28; cdr3_nt: TGTGCCAGCAGTTCGAACCGATATGGCTACACCTTC; cdr3_aa: CASSSNRYGYTF
d_call: TRBD2; j_call: TRBJ2-1; clone_size: NA; v_call: TRBV28; cdr3_nt: TGTGCCAGCAGGGGGACTAGAGCCTACAATGAGCAGTTCTTC; cdr3_aa: CASRGTRAYNEQFF
d_call: NA; j_call: TRBJ2-7; clone_size: NA; v_call: TRBV11-2; cdr3_nt: TGTGCCAGCAGCTCCGTTTACGAGCAGTACTTC; cdr3_aa: CASSSVYEQYF
d_call: TRBD1; j_call: TRBJ1-5; clone_size: once; v_call: TRBV10-3; cdr3_nt: TGTGCCATCAGTGCGGGACAGGGGATGATGAATCAGCCCCAGCATTTT; cdr3_aa: CAISAGQGMMNQPQHF
d_call: TRBD1; j_call: TRBJ2-2; clone_size: NA; v_call: TRBV5-8; cdr3_nt: TGTGCCAGCAGCCCGTTTCGTTACAGGGGCGGCGGGGAGCTGTTTTTT; cdr3_aa: CASSPFRYRGGGELFF
d_call: NA; j_call: TRBJ1-2; clone_size: NA; v_call: TRBV7-3; cdr3_nt: TGTGCCAGCAGCTTAAGGCAGGGTGCTAACTATGGCTACACCTTC; cdr3_aa: CASSLRQGANYGYTF
d_call: NA; j_call: TRBJ1-1; clone_size: NA; v_call: TRBV4-3; cdr3_nt: TGCGCCAGCAGCCAGTTCTTACAGCTGAACACTGAAGCTTTCTTT; cdr3_aa: CASSQFLQLNTEAFF
d_call: NA; j_call: TRBJ1-1; clone_size: once; v_call: TRBV15; cdr3_nt: TGTGCCACCAGCTCCCTAACGGGGAATGAAGCTTTCTTT; cdr3_aa: CATSSLTGNEAFF
d_call: NA; j_call: TRBJ2-7; clone_size: NA; v_call: TRBV4-3; cdr3_nt: TGCGCCAGCAGCCAAGAGCCCCCCGGACTAGGAGGGGGGGCCTACGAGCAGTACTTC; cdr3_aa: CASSQEPPGLGGGAYEQYF
d_call: NA; j_call: TRBJ2-7; clone_size: NA; v_call: TRBV9; cdr3_nt: TGTGCCAGCAGCCCTAGCGAGGGGACCTCCTACGAGCAGTACTTC; cdr3_aa: CASSPSEGTSYEQYF
d_call: NA; j_call: TRBJ1-2; clone_size: NA; v_call: TRBV7-9; cdr3_nt: TGTGCCAGCAGCTTGCTTCAAGGGTACGGCTACACCTTC; cdr3_aa: CASSLLQGYGYTF
d_call: NA; j_call: TRBJ1-3; clone_size: NA; v_call: TRBV7-3; cdr3_nt: TGTGCCAGCAGCTTAGGGGGAGATGGAAACACCATATATTTT; cdr3_aa: CASSLGGDGNTIYF
d_call: TRBD2; j_call: TRBJ2-3; clone_size: once; v_call: TRBV24-1; cdr3_nt: TGTGCCACCAGTCCAGCGGGAGGCTTAAGGGGAGATACGCAGTATTTT; cdr3_aa: CATSPAGGLRGDTQYF
d_call: NA; j_call: TRBJ1-4; clone_size: NA; v_call: TRBV15; cdr3_nt: TGTGCCACCGCCACTTCGGCTAATGAAAAACTGTTTTTT; cdr3_aa: CATATSANEKLFF
d_call: NA; j_call: TRBJ2-4; clone_size: NA; v_call: TRBV15; cdr3_nt: TGTGCCACCAGCAGAGGAGACAGGTTACCACCCAAAAACATTCAGTACTTC; cdr3_aa: CATSRGDRLPPKNIQYF
d_call: NA; j_call: TRBJ2-3; clone_size: many; v_call: TRBV29-1; cdr3_nt: TGCAGCGTTGAAGATTGGGGGGACACCCAACCCTCTAGCACAGATACGCAGTATTTT; cdr3_aa: CSVEDWGDTQPSSTDTQYF
d_call: NA; j_call: TRBJ1-4; clone_size: NA; v_call: TRBV7-2; cdr3_nt: TGTGCCAGCAGCTTAGGAGGGGGTAATGAAAAACTGTTTTTT; cdr3_aa: CASSLGGGNEKLFF
d_call: TRBD1; j_call: TRBJ2-2; clone_size: NA; v_call: TRBV6-5; cdr3_nt: TGTGCCAGCAGAACGAAACAGGGGAAGGCCGGGGAGCTGTTTTTT; cdr3_aa: CASRTKQGKAGELFF
d_call: TRBD1; j_call: TRBJ2-3; clone_size: NA; v_call: TRBV9; cdr3_nt: TGTGCCAGCAGCTCGCGGACAGGGGGCGCGTTGGATACGCAGTATTTT; cdr3_aa: CASSSRTGGALDTQYF
d_call: NA; j_call: TRBJ1-1; clone_size: NA; v_call: TRBV4-3; cdr3_nt: TGCGCCAGCAGCCAAAAAAGCAACACTGAAGCTTTCTTT; cdr3_aa: CASSQKSNTEAFF
d_call: NA; j_call: TRBJ2-3; clone_size: NA; v_call: TRBV15; cdr3_nt: TGTGCCACCAGCAGAGATGCGGGTACAGATACGCAGTATTTT; cdr3_aa: CATSRDAGTDTQYF